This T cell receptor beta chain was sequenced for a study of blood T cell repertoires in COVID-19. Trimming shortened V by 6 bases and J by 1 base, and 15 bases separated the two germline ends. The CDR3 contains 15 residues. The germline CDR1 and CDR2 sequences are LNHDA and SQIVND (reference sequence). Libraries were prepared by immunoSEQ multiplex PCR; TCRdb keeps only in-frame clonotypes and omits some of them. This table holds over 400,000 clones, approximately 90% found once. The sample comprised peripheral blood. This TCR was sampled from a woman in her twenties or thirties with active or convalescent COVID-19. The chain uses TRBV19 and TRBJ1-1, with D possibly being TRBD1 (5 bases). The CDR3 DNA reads TGTGCCAGTAGCGCCTCAGGGTTGGGGAACACTGAAGCTTTCTTT. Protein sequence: CASSASGLGNTEAFF.